The next 17 T cell receptor beta chains were all read from a single sample in a study of blood T cell repertoires in COVID-19. Clones were read by immunoSEQ multiplex PCR, and TCRdb kept only the in-frame ones, dropping some. The sample lists about 140,000 clones; approximately 88% were seen once. The sequenced material came from peripheral blood. All receptors derive from a human donor in a cohort sampled during active COVID-19.

The chain couples TRBV18 to TRBJ2-7; D unclear. Trimming shortened V by 4 bases and J by 6 bases, and 7 bases separated the two germline ends. The CDR3 spans 11 residues. Germline CDR1 reads KGHSH; CDR2 reads LQKENI. The CDR3 coding sequence is TGTGCCAGCTCACGAGGCGGCGAGCAGTACTTC. Amino acid sequence: CASSRGGEQYF.

The chain joins TRBV30 to TRBJ2-7, with 13 bases fitting TRBD2. Germline CDR1 GTSNPN, CDR2 SVGIG (reference sequence). The CDR3 extends over 16 amino acids. Trimming cost V 1 base and J 2 bases; bases outside gene matches: 5. Written as DNA, the CDR3 is TGTGCCTGGAGTGGGACTAGCGGGGGCCGTACCTACGAGCAGTACTTC. Translated, it gives CAWSGTSGGRTYEQYF.

The chain employs TRBV5-1 and TRBJ1-2; TRBD1 is a possible D gene (6 bases). Germline CDR1 reads SGHRS; CDR2 reads YFSETQ. This CDR3 has 14 amino acids. The ends were cut back, 3 bases at V and 4 bases at J, with 13 bases in the middle. DNA of the CDR3: TGCGCCAGCAGCTCTACCGGGACATCCTATGGCTACACCTTC. Its protein product is CASSSTGTSYGYTF.

The rearrangement links TRBV5-5 to TRBJ2-1; TRBD2 aligns across 7 bases. The length of the CDR3 is 13 residues. Trimming took 0 bases from V and 9 from J; bases not matched to a gene: 3. CDR1 and CDR2 from the germline V gene are SGHKS and YYEKEE (reference sequence). Here the CDR3 DNA reads TGTGCCAGCAGCTTGGGACTAGCTACTGAGCAGTTCTTC. It yields the protein CASSLGLATEQFF.

This chain joins TRBV9 and TRBJ1-6; the match to TRBD1 covers 9 bases. V lost 2 bases and J lost 9; bases outside the gene matches: 6. Germline V lookup: CDR1 SGDLS, CDR2 YYNGEE. This CDR3 region has 15 residues. The CDR3 region is CASSVAGTGSSPLHF. The DNA for the CDR3 is TGTGCCAGCAGCGTTGCCGGGACAGGGAGTTCACCCCTCCACTTT.

The chain employs TRBV24-1 and TRBJ2-5; D not certain. Trimming left V 3 bases short and J 5 bases short, with 15 bases between. This CDR3 has 15 residues. Germline loops: CDR1 KGHDR, CDR2 SFDVKD. The CDR3: CATSDPSLPVETQYF. CDR3 nucleotides: TGTGCCACCAGTGATCCTAGTCTTCCGGTGGAGACCCAGTACTTC.

This clone appeared once. This chain connects TRBV24-1 to TRBJ2-7; 7 nucleotides line up with TRBD2. Germline V CDR1 and CDR2: KGHDR, SFDVKD. V trimming: 2 bases; J trimming: 4 bases; junction bases outside the gene matches: 4. There are 14 residues in the CDR3. CDR3: CATSDWDYPYEQYF. For the CDR3, the DNA is TGTGCCACCAGTGATTGGGACTACCCTTACGAGCAGTACTTC.

V gene TRBV18 combines with J gene TRBJ2-7, with TRBD2 matching 14 bases. Losses at the gene ends were 3 bases for V and 2 bases for J; bases not matched to a gene: 9. The CDR3 has 18 amino acids. Germline V gene sequence: CDR1 KGHSH, CDR2 LQKENI. CDR3 residues: CASSPRGTSGGFPYEQYF. CDR3 sequence (DNA): TGTGCCAGCTCACCCCGAGGGACTAGCGGGGGATTTCCCTACGAGCAGTACTTC.

CDR3 nucleotide sequence: TGCGCCAGCAGCCAAGAATTCCTAGCGGGGTACGAGCAGTACTTC. Amino acids: CASSQEFLAGYEQYF. The rearrangement uses TRBV4-1 and TRBJ2-7, with 9 bases lining up with TRBD2. V dropped 0 bases and J dropped 4; count of bases not matched to a gene: 4. CDR3 length equals 15 residues. Germline V gene data show CDR1 as MGHRA and CDR2 as YSYEKL.

The rearrangement uses TRBV11-3 and TRBJ2-3; a possible D gene is TRBD1 (6 bases). Looked up from germline, CDR1 is SGHNT and CDR2 is YENEEA. Trimming removed 6 bases at V and 4 bases at J, with 14 bases between. CDR3 size: 14 residues. In DNA form, the CDR3 reads TGTGCCAGCAGGCCGGGTGAGGGGGCAGATACGCAGTATTTT. Amino acid sequence: CASRPGEGADTQYF.

The chain uses TRBV29-1 and TRBJ2-7; D might be TRBD1 (6 bases). V lost 4 bases and J 3 bases, leaving 13 bases between the germline ends. Germline V gives CDR1 SQVTM, CDR2 ANQGSEA. The CDR3 totals 13 residues. This chain's CDR3 is CSVAAGANYEQYF. The CDR3 DNA sequence: TGCAGCGTTGCTGCAGGGGCAAACTACGAGCAGTACTTC.

This clone has only a few counts. The chain uses TRBV11-1 and TRBJ2-7; no clear D. Trimming removed 0 bases from V and 9 bases from J, with 12 bases in between. The CDR3 covers 13 residues. Germline CDR1 reads SGHAT; CDR2 reads FQDESV (reference sequence). DNA for the CDR3: TGTGCCAGCAGCTTAGCGCTAGATCGGCCGCAGTACTTC. Its translation: CASSLALDRPQYF.

The chain has TRBV19 and TRBJ2-2; D is perhaps TRBD1 (6 bases). Germline loops: CDR1 LNHDA, CDR2 SQIVND (reference sequence). CDR3 length equals 12 residues. V was trimmed by 6 bases and J by 5 bases, leaving 7 bases between them. The CDR3 reads CASRTGTGELFF. The CDR3 coding sequence is TGTGCCAGTAGAACAGGGACCGGGGAGCTGTTTTTT.

The gene calls are TRBV7-6 and TRBJ1-4; 10 positions match TRBD1. This CDR3 spans 16 amino acids. V trimming: 5 bases; J trimming: 3 bases; junction bases outside the gene matches: 6. CDR1 and CDR2 from the germline V gene are SGHVS and FNYEAQ. CDR3 amino acids: CASSPGQGRSNEKLFF. CDR3 bases: TGTGCCAGCAGCCCGGGACAGGGGAGGTCTAATGAAAAACTGTTTTTT.

The V gene is TRBV5-1, the J gene TRBJ1-1, with D maybe TRBD1 (5 bases). The CDR3 totals 16 residues. Per the germline V gene, CDR1 is SGHRS and CDR2 is YFSETQ. The V and J ends lost 0 bases and 4 bases respectively, with 16 bases between them. Here the CDR3 DNA reads TGCGCCAGCAGCTTGGATCAGGGCTTATTTCTCACTGAAGCTTTCTTT. It specifies CASSLDQGLFLTEAFF.

The genes are TRBV27 and TRBJ2-6, with D perhaps TRBD2 (5 bases). CDR1 MNHEY and CDR2 SMNVEV come from the germline V gene (reference sequence). V was pared by 4 bases and J by 4 bases, with 23 bases between. The CDR3 loop spans 19 amino acids. The CDR3 DNA follows: TGTGCCAGCAGTTCGCCGCCCTCGGACTTGCCTCTGGGGGCCAACGTCCTGACTTTC. Its translation: CASSSPPSDLPLGANVLTF.

The chain has TRBV7-2 and TRBJ2-5, with D maybe TRBD2 (6 bases). CDR3 length: 13 amino acids. Germline V gives CDR1 SGHTA, CDR2 FQGNSA. Trimming removed 8 bases at V and 2 bases at J, with 12 bases between. The CDR3 nucleotides are TGTGCCAGCCGGGCCGCGGGGCAAGAGACCCAGTACTTC. Amino acids: CASRAAGQETQYF.